The 10 T cell receptor beta chains below were found in one sample sequenced in a study of T cell responses to AZD1222 COVID-19 vaccine (dated by TCRdb to the early 2020s). The time point label, as the study defines it: about 28 days (+/-7) after the second vaccine dose. The protocol used for the library was the immunoSEQ multiplex PCR assay. In TCRdb, the immuneACCESS table is reduced to in-frame sequences with V and J assigned. These tables do not hold every clone; where another copy was compared, an unresolved V gene accounts for under half, and the others remain unexplained. This sample is represented by about 94,000 clones; about 85% of them were singletons. 4.5% of the sample is taken by the ten largest. The sequencing here drew on peripheral blood, taken 28 days after the second AZD1222 dose. Receptors were obtained from an adult who received the AZD1222 COVID-19 vaccine.

This clone was recorded once. The V gene is TRBV2, the J gene TRBJ1-1; the D gene is possibly TRBD1 (5 bases). The CDR3 has 13 amino acids. Per the germline V gene, CDR1 is SNHLY and CDR2 is FYNNEI. V shed 10 bases and J shed 3 bases, with 15 bases lying between them. For the CDR3, the DNA is TGTGCCAAGGAACGGGGGGTGGACACTGAAGCTTTCTTT. Translated: CAKERGVDTEAFF.

CDR3 residues: CASSLDSTEAFF. The CDR3 nucleotides are TGTGCCAGCAGTTTAGACAGCACTGAAGCTTTCTTT. This chain uses TRBV28 with TRBJ1-1; D possibly corresponds to TRBD1 (5 bases). Germline V gene data show CDR1 as MDHEN and CDR2 as SYDVKM. The CDR3 contains 12 residues. V lost 2 bases and J 4 bases, leaving 5 bases between the germline ends.

This chain links TRBV19 with TRBJ1-4, with 9 bases that match TRBD1. V was pared by 3 bases and J by 6 bases, with 5 bases of the junction left unmatched. Per germline, CDR1 LNHDA and CDR2 SQIVND (reference sequence). This CDR3 has 15 amino acids. The CDR3 DNA reads as TGTGCCAGTAGTATGGCGACAGGGGGGGATGAAAAACTGTTTTTT. This encodes CASSMATGGDEKLFF.

This clone is a singleton in its sample. The rearrangement joins TRBV5-1 to TRBJ1-1; 7 nucleotides match TRBD1. The V gene end was trimmed by 4 bases and the J gene end by 3 bases; junction bases not matched to a gene: 9. CDR3 length: 15 amino acids. Germline V gives CDR1 SGHRS, CDR2 YFSETQ. This CDR3 is CASSEQTGSHTEAFF. Here the CDR3 DNA reads TGCGCCAGCAGCGAGCAGACAGGGTCCCACACTGAAGCTTTCTTT.

This chain joins TRBV30 and TRBJ2-7; 11 nucleotides match TRBD1. J gave up 6 bases and V 1 base, and 14 bases lay outside the gene matches. Germline CDR1 is GTSNPN and CDR2 is SVGIG (reference sequence). This CDR3 is 17 amino acids long. This CDR3 is CAWSAYGQGAVKSEQYF. The DNA for the CDR3 is TGTGCCTGGAGTGCCTACGGACAGGGGGCTGTTAAAAGCGAGCAGTACTTC.

The chain combines TRBV28 with TRBJ2-3; 7 positions match TRBD2. The CDR3 has 14 residues. With 4 bases clipped from V and 2 bases from J, the junction kept 3 bases outside the gene matches. From germline, CDR1 is MDHEN and CDR2 SYDVKM. CDR3 sequence reads: CASSSGTTTDTQYF. The CDR3 nucleotides read TGTGCCAGCAGTTCCGGGACTACCACAGATACGCAGTATTTT.

The chain's CDR3 is CASSVARTHDPAESYGYTF. As DNA, the CDR3 is TGTGCCAGCAGCGTAGCGAGGACCCACGACCCTGCGGAAAGCTATGGCTACACCTTC. The rearrangement uses TRBV9 and TRBJ1-2; D is unclear. Germline CDR1 and CDR2: SGDLS and YYNGEE. Trimming stripped 0 bases from V and 4 bases from J, with 25 bases between. CDR3 size: 19 residues. The whole variable domain, remainder taken from reference TRBV9 and TRBJ1-2, is DSGVTQTPKHLITATGQRVTLRCSPRSGDLSVYWYQQSLDQGLQFLIQYYNGEERAKGNILERFSAQQFPDLHSELNLSSLELGDSALYFCASSVARTHDPAESYGYTFGSGTRLTVV.

The chain has TRBV5-4 and TRBJ1-5; D possibly corresponds to TRBD1 (6 bases). Trimming stripped 0 bases from V and 2 bases from J, with 6 bases between. The CDR3 is made up of 14 amino acids. Germline V gene data show CDR1 as SGHNT and CDR2 as YYREEE (reference sequence). The CDR3 region is CASSLAGGNQPQHF. The CDR3 nucleotides are TGTGCCAGCAGCTTGGCAGGGGGCAATCAGCCCCAGCATTTT.

This sequence joins TRBV6-6 and TRBJ1-2, with no clear D. V lost 5 bases to trimming and J lost 0 bases, with 16 bases between them. CDR1 MNHNY and CDR2 SVGAGI come from the germline V gene (reference sequence). There are 16 residues in the CDR3. CDR3 coding DNA: TGTGCCAGCAGTAGAGACATGATAGCCTCTAACTATGGCTACACCTTC. Its protein product is CASSRDMIASNYGYTF.

This clone has a single count. The rearrangement links TRBV18 to TRBJ1-2; 10 bases align to TRBD1. Germline CDR1 is KGHSH and CDR2 is LQKENI. With V trimmed by 4 bases and J by 7 bases, 3 bases remained unmatched. The CDR3 loop spans 13 amino acids. The CDR3 DNA is TGTGCCAGCTCACGACAGGGGGCGGTTGGCTACACCTTC. This gives the protein CASSRQGAVGYTF.